The 2 T cell receptor beta chains presented below share a single source sample, sequenced in a study of HIV-infected patients and healthy controls (dated by TCRdb to 2014 to 2015). Receptor amplification or capture employed 5' RACE. TCRdb shows the sequencer as Illumina MiSeq. Using SuperScript III with primers targeting the alpha and beta constant regions, around 480 ng of RNA was reverse transcribed. Separate libraries for the alpha and beta chains were generated through chain-specific third strand synthesis that incorporated multiplexing indices. The public reads were run again by TCRdb, first through fastp at Q25 and then through MiXCR, and only productive beta chains were kept. CDR3 protein duplicates are merged, each entry listing the most common genes and DNA. The sample yields about 7,600 distinct CDR3 sequences; over 8% were counted once. The ten largest account for about 20% of the sample.

Whole blood was used without cell fractionation, so the repertoire reflected all unsorted peripheral T cells. This sample comprised blood, obtained before antiretroviral therapy. The source of these receptors is an adult with HIV infection.

The sample holds many counts of this clonotype. J is TRBJ1-5 and V is TRBV19, with D possibly TRBD1 on 6 matching bases. Germline V gene lookup returns CDR1 LNHDA and CDR2 SQIVND (reference sequence). V shed 5 bases and J shed 0 bases, with 11 bases lying between them. The CDR3 consists of 15 residues. CDR3 DNA sequence: TGTGCCAGTAGTGCCGGGGGCTATAGCAATCAGCCCCAGCATTTT. It yields the protein CASSAGGYSNQPQHF.

At least ten counts were recorded for this clonotype. V usage is TRBV18 and J usage is TRBJ2-7; maybe TRBD1 (6 bases). Germline CDR1 and CDR2: KGHSH and LQKENI. V lost 3 bases, J lost 0 bases, and 9 bases lay in between. The length of the CDR3 is 14 residues. CDR3 DNA: TGTGCCAGCTCACCGGGGGCTTACTCCTACGAGCAGTACTTC. Translated, it gives CASSPGAYSYEQYF.